This TCR beta chain was sequenced in a study of CXCR3-negative and CXCR3-positive naive CD8 T cells. Study-wide context: A total of about 140 million TRB reads was generated, with about 1.5 +/- 0.3 million per library. Findings of the study overall: The study found comparably high diversity in both naive subsets and much lower diversity in memory CD8+ cells. CXCR3-positive naive cells had more hydrophobic TRB CDR3s than CXCR3-negative naive cells. Memory cells showed distinct TRBV-TRBJ patterns, while the two naive subsets matched.

Germline V gene lookup returns CDR1 SQVTM and CDR2 ANQGSEA. The CDR3 length is 15 residues. Points on this clonotype: What it recognizes is unknown.

Carrying UMI labels, the TRB cDNA libraries were prepared through 5' RACE. TCRdb reanalyzed the 5' RACE reads and collapses them to one entry per CDR3 protein, without DNA. In total, the table holds some 130,000 distinct CDR3 sequences. Source material: naive CXCR3+ CD8+ T cells from blood. Subset given: CD45RO-CCR7+CD27+CD95- naive CD8+ T cells expressing CXCR3 (TNR3+). This clonotype originated in a human donor in good health. Some clones in this sample may be carry-over from other donors' samples. V gene TRBV29-1 combines with J gene TRBJ2-7; the TCRdb D gene call, TRBD1, has no DNA to confirm it. This CDR3 reads CSVEDWDGKSYEQYF.